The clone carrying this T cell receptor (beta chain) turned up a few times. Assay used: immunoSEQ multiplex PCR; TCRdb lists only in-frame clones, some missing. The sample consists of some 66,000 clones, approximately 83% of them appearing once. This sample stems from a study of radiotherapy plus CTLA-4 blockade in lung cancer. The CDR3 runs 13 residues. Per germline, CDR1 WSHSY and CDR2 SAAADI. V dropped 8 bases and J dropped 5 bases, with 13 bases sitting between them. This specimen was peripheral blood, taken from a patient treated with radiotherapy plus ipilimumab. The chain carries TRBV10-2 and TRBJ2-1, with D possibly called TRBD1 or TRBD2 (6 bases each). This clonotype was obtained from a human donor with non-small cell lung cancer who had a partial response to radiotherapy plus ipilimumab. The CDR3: CASGGGRNNEQFF. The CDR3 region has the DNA TGCGCCAGCGGTGGGGGGCGCAACAATGAGCAGTTCTTC.